The TCR beta chain described here comes from a study of siplizumab effects on memory and regulatory T cells. V was trimmed by 8 bases and J by 6 bases, leaving 5 bases between them. This CDR3 is built from 10 residues. In germline, CDR1 is SNHLY, CDR2 FYNNEI. General study findings and limits: Most proliferating CD4+ or CD8+ clones, roughly 75-97%, had no naive or memory assignment. Relative to controls at roughly 27%, mappable alloreactive CD4+ clones exhibited a mean Treg-derived proportion of around 65% with siplizumab. To unstimulated subsets, only a minor fraction of alloreactive clones could be mapped. Apparently more diverse than memory cells, naive T cells also seemed major alloresponse contributors.

About this clone: The antigen is unknown.

Here immunoSEQ multiplex PCR was the method, and the copy in TCRdb shows in-frame clones only, minus some. Of under 140,000 clones detected, roughly 92% appear once; the ten largest clones hold 1.3%. V is TRBV2 and J is TRBJ2-1; the D is unclear. The sequencing sample was made of CD4+ T cells sorted from blood. This TCR was recovered from a human donor in good health. The CDR3 coding sequence is TGTGCCAGCGGTCCCAATGAGCAGTTCTTC. This codes for CASGPNEQFF.